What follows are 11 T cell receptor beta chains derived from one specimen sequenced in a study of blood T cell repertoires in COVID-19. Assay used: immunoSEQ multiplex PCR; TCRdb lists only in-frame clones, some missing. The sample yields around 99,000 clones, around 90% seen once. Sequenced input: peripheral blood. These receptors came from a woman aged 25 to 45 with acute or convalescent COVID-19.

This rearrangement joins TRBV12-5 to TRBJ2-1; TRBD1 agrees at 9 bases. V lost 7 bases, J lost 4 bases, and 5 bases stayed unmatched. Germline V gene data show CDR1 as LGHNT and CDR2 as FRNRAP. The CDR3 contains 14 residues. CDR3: CASADRGIYNEQFF. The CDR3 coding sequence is TGTGCTAGTGCGGACAGGGGCATTTACAATGAGCAGTTCTTC. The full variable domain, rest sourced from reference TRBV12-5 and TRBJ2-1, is DARVTQTPRHKVTEMGQEVTMRCQPILGHNTVFWYRQTMMQGLELLAYFRNRAPLDDSGMPKDRFSAEMPDATLATLKIQPSEPRDSAVYFCASADRGIYNEQFFGPGTRLTVL.

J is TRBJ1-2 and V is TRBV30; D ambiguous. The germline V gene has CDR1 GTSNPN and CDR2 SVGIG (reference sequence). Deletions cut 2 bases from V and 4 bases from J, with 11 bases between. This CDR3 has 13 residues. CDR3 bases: TGTGCCTGGAGTCCGTGGCCATCCTATGGCTACACCTTC. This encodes CAWSPWPSYGYTF.

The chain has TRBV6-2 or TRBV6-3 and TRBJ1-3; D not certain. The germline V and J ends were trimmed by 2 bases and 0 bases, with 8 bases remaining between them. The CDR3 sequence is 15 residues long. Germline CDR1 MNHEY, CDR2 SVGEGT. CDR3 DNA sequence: TGTGCCAGCAGTTACGATGGCTTCTCTGGAAACACCATATATTTT. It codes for CASSYDGFSGNTIYF.

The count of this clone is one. The DNA for the CDR3 is TGTGCCAGCAGTCCTTTAATTGGACATAACTATGGCTACACCTTC. Translation gives CASSPLIGHNYGYTF. This chain joins TRBV27 and TRBJ1-2; D is possibly TRBD1 (5 bases). The V and J ends lost 5 bases and 1 base respectively, with 14 bases between them. The CDR3 totals 15 residues. Germline V gene data show CDR1 as MNHEY and CDR2 as SMNVEV (reference sequence).

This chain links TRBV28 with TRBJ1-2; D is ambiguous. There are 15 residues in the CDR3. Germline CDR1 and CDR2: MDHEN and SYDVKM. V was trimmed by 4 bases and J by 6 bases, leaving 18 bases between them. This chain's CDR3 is CASSSHRGSGDGYTF. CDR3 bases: TGTGCCAGCAGTTCTCACCGGGGAAGTGGGGATGGCTACACCTTC.

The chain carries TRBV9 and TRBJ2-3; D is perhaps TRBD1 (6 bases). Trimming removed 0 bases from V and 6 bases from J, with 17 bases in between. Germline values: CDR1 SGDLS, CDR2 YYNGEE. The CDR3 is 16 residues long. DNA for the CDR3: TGTGCCAGCAGCGTAGTCGGTGGGGGCGCAACGGATACGCAGTATTTT. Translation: CASSVVGGGATDTQYF.

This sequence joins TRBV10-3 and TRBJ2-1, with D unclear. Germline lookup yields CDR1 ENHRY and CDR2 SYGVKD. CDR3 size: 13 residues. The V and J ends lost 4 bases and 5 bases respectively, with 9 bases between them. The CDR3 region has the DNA TGTGCCATCAGTGTTGGAGAAAACAATGAGCAGTTCTTC. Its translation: CAISVGENNEQFF.

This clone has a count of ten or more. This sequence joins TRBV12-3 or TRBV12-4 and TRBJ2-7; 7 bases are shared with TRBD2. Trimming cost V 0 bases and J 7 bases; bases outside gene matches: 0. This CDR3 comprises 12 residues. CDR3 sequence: CASSLAGREQYF. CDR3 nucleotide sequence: TGTGCCAGCAGTTTAGCCGGGAGGGAGCAGTACTTC.

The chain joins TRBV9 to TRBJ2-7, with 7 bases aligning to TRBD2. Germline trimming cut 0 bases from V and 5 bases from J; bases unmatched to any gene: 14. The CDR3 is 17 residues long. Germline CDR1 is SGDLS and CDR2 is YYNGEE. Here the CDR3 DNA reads TGTGCCAGCAGCGTAGAGGGCGGGCGGGAGTGGTCCAACGAGCAGTACTTC. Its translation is CASSVEGGREWSNEQYF.

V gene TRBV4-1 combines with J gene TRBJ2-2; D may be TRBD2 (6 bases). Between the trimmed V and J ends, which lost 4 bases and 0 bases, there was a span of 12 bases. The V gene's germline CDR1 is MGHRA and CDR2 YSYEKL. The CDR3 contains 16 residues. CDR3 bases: TGCGCCAGCAGCCTATTTGGGGAGGCGAACACCGGGGAGCTGTTTTTT. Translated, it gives CASSLFGEANTGELFF.

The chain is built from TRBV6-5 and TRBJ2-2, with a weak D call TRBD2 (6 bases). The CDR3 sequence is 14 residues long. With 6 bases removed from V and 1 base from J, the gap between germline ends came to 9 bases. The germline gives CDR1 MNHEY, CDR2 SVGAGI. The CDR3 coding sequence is TGTGCCAGCAGGATTAGCGGGAACACCGGGGAGCTGTTTTTT. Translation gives CASRISGNTGELFF.